This passage covers 5 T cell receptor beta chains from one sample sequenced in a study of CD8 T cells in ankylosing spondylitis. General study results and limits: What appeared characteristic of ankylosing spondylitis blood was a TCR beta motif of several highly homologous variants.

These receptors' targets are unknown. TCRdb processed the 5' RACE reads anew with MiXCR; each CDR3 protein has one entry. There are 400,000 or so distinct CDR3 sequences in the sample; more than 25% occur only once, and 0.89% lies in the top ten. The sample taken for sequencing was blood, either unsorted or a sorted T cell fraction (not recorded which). The receptors derive from a male donor with ankylosing spondylitis.

This chain uses TRBV5-1 with TRBJ1-1, with D hard to call. The CDR3 has 14 residues. CDR1 is SGHRS, CDR2 YFSETQ, per germline. V was shortened by 5 bases and J by 4 bases, with 15 bases between the two germline ends. The CDR3 sequence is CASRSAASGTEAFF. The CDR3 nucleotides are TGCGCCAGCAGGAGTGCGGCCTCAGGCACTGAAGCTTTCTTT.

This clonotype was detected only a few times. The chain has TRBV7-9 and TRBJ2-1; maybe TRBD2 (5 bases). The CDR3 has 13 residues. Germline CDR1 is SEHNR and CDR2 is FQNEAQ (reference sequence). Trimming removed 2 bases from V and 10 bases from J, with 12 bases in between. The CDR3 DNA follows: TGTGCCAGCAGCTTATTCGAGGGTGGCGAGCAGTTCTTC. Protein sequence: CASSLFEGGEQFF. The whole variable domain, filled in from reference TRBV7-9 and TRBJ2-1, reads DTGVSQNPRHKITKRGQNVTFRCDPISEHNRLYWYRQTLGQGPEFLTYFQNEAQLEKSRLLSDRFSAERPKGSFSTLEIQRTEQGDSAMYLCASSLFEGGEQFFGPGTRLTVL.

This clonotype was seen a handful of times. This chain links TRBV27 with TRBJ2-7; D is ambiguous. Germline CDR1 MNHEY, CDR2 SMNVEV (reference sequence). The germline V and J ends were trimmed by 3 bases and 3 bases, with 9 bases remaining between them. The CDR3 is made up of 13 amino acids. Written as DNA, the CDR3 is TGTGCCAGCAGTTTGGTCTCAAACTACGAGCAGTACTTC. Residues: CASSLVSNYEQYF.

The chain joins TRBV3-1 to TRBJ1-1; 10 positions match TRBD1. V was clipped by 4 bases and J by 1 base; unmatched bases: 12. Looked up from germline, CDR1 is LGHDT and CDR2 is YNNKEL (reference sequence). The CDR3 consists of 18 residues. CDR3 sequence (DNA): TGTGCCAGCAGCCGATTTGACAGGGGGCGCATCACGAACACTGAAGCTTTCTTT. Amino acids: CASSRFDRGRITNTEAFF.

The sample holds a few counts of this clonotype. This chain connects TRBV9 to TRBJ2-2, with D possibly matching TRBD2 (6 bases). Germline V gives CDR1 SGDLS, CDR2 YYNGEE. Trimming removed 2 bases at V and 3 bases at J, with 8 bases between. This CDR3 spans 14 amino acids. The CDR3 DNA reads as TGTGCCAGCAGCGTCTGGGAGGACACCGGGGAGCTGTTTTTT. Translating it yields CASSVWEDTGELFF.